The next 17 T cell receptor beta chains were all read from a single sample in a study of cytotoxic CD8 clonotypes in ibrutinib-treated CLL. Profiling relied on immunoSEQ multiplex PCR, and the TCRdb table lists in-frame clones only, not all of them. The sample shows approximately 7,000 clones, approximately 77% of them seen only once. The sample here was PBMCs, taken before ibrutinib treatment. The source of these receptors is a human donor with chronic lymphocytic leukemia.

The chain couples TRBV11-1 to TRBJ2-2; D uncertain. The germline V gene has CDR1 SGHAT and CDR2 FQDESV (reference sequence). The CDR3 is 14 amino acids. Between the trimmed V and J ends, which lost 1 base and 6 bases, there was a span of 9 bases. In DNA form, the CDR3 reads TGTGCCAGCAGCTTAGGCGACGGGTCCGGGGAGCTGTTTTTT. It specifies CASSLGDGSGELFF. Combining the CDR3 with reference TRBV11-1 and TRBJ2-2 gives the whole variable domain EAEVAQSPRYKITEKSQAVAFWCDPISGHATLYWYRQILGQGPELLVQFQDESVVDDSQLPKDRFSAERLKGVDSTLKIQPAELGDSAMYLCASSLGDGSGELFFGEGSRLTVL.

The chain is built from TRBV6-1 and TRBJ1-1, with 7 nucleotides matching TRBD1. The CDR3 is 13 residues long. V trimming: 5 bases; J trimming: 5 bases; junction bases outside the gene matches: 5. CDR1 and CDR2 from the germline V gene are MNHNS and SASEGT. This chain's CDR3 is CASSTVDRTEAFF. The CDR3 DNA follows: TGTGCCAGCAGTACCGTGGACAGGACTGAAGCTTTCTTT.

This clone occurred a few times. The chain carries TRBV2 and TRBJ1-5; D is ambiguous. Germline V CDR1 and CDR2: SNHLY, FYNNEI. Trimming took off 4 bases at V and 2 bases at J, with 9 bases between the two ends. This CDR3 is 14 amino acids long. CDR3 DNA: TGTGCCAGCAGTGGCCCAGGTCGCAATCAGCCCCAGCATTTT. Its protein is CASSGPGRNQPQHF.

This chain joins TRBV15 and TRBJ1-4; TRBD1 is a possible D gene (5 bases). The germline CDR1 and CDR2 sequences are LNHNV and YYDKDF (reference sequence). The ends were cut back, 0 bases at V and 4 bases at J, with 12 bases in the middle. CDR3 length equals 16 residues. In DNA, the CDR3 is TGTGCCACCAGCAGAGATACCCCAGGGAGTAATGAAAAACTGTTTTTT. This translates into CATSRDTPGSNEKLFF.

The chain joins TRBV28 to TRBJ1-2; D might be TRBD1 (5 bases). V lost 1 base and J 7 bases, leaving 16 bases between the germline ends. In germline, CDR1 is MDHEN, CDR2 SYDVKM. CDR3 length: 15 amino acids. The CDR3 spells CASSLFNRRGSGYTF. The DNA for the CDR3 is TGTGCCAGCAGTTTATTCAACAGGCGGGGCTCTGGCTACACCTTC.

For the CDR3, the DNA is TGTGCCAGCAGCCCTAACCCTAGCGGGAGTTACGAGCAGTACTTC. Its protein product is CASSPNPSGSYEQYF. J is TRBJ2-7 and V is TRBV7-2, with TRBD2 identical over 10 bases. CDR3 size: 15 residues. Unmatched junction bases numbered 8, after V lost 5 bases and J lost 4 bases. Germline CDR1 reads SGHTA; CDR2 reads FQGNSA. The variable domain in full, with the rest retrieved from reference TRBV7-2 and TRBJ2-7, is GAGVSQSPSNKVTEKGKDVELRCDPISGHTALYWYRQSLGQGLEFLIYFQGNSAPDKSGLPSDRFSAERTGGSVSTLTIQRTQQEDSAVYLCASSPNPSGSYEQYFGPGTRLTVT.

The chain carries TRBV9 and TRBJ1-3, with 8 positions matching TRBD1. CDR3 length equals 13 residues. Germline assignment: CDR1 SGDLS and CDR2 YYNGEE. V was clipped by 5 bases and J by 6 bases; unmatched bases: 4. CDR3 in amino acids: CASSRTGINTIYF. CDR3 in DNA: TGTGCCAGCAGTCGGACAGGGATAAACACCATATATTTT.

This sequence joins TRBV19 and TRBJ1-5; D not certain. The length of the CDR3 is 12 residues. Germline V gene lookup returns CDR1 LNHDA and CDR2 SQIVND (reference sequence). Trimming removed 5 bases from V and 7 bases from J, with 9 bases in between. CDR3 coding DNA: TGTGCCAGTAGTCCTAACGAGCAGCCCCAGCATTTT. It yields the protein CASSPNEQPQHF.

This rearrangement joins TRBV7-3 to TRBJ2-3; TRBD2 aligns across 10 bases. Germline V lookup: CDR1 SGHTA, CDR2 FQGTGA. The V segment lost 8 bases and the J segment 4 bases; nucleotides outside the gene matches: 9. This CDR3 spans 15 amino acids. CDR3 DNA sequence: TGTGCCAGCCGCAGCGGGAGGGCCGCGGCAGATACGCAGTATTTT. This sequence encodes CASRSGRAAADTQYF.

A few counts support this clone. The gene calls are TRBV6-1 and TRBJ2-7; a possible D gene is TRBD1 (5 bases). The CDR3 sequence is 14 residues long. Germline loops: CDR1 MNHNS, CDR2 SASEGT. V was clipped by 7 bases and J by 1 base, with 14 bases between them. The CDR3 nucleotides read TGTGCCAGCAAGTTGCAGGGTCGGTCCTACGAGCAGTACTTC. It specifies CASKLQGRSYEQYF.

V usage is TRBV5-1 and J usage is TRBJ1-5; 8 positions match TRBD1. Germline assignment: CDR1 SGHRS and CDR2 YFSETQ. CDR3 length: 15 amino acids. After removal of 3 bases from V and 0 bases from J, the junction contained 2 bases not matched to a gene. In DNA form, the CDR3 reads TGCGCCAGCAGCTCGACAGGGGATAGCAATCAGCCCCAGCATTTT. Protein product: CASSSTGDSNQPQHF.

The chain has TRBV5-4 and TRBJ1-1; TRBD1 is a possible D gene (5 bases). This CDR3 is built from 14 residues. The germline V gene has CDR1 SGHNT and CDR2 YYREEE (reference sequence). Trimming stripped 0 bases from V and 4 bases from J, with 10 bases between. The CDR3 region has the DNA TGTGCCAGCAGCTTGGATGGGGGGGGCACTGAAGCTTTCTTT. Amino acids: CASSLDGGGTEAFF.

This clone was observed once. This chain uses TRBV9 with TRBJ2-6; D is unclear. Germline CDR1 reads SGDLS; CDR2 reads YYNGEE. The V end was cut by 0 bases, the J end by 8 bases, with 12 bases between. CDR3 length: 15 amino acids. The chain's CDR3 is CASSVGQVGTNVLTF. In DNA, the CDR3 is TGTGCCAGCAGCGTAGGTCAGGTGGGGACCAACGTCCTGACTTTC.

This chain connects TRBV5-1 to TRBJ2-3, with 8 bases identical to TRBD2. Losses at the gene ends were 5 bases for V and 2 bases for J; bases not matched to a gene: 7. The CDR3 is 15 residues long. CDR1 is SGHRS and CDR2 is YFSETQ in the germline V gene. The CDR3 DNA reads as TGCGCCAGCAGGGGAGCGGGGGTGAACACAGATACGCAGTATTTT. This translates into CASRGAGVNTDTQYF. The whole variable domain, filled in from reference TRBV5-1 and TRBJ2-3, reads KAGVTQTPRYLIKTRGQQVTLSCSPISGHRSVSWYQQTPGQGLQFLFEYFSETQRNKGNFPGRFSGRQFSNSRSEMNVSTLELGDSALYLCASRGAGVNTDTQYFGPGTRLTVL.

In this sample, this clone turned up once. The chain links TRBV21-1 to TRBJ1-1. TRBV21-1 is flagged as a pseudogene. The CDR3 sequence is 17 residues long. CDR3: CASSKGVMRRLNTEAFF. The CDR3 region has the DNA TGTGCCAGCAGCAAAGGTGTAATGAGGCGATTGAACACTGAAGCTTTCTTT.

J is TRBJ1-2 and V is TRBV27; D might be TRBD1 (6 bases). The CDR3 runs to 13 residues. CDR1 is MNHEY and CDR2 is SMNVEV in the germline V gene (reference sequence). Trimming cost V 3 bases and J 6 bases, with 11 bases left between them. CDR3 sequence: CASSLAGAHGYTF. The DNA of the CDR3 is TGTGCCAGCAGTTTGGCAGGGGCCCATGGCTACACCTTC.

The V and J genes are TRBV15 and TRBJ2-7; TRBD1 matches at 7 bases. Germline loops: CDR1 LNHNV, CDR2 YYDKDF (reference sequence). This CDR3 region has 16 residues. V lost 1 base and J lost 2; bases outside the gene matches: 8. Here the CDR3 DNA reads TGTGCCACCAGCAGAGCCCTGACCGGGACAGCCTACGAGCAGTACTTC. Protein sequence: CATSRALTGTAYEQYF.